This T cell receptor (beta chain) was sequenced in a study of blood T cell repertoires in COVID-19. About the study: COVID-19 samples, acute and convalescent, were from the United States, Italy and Spain. The analysed material was cDNA or gDNA that came from T cells, B-cell-depleted T cells, or PBMCs.

Germline values: CDR1 MNHEY, CDR2 SVGEGT. The CDR3 consists of 15 residues. Trimming at V came to 2 bases and at J to 3 bases, leaving 6 bases not matched to a gene. Concerning this clone: Other DNA sequences in this sample translate to the same CDR3.

Seattle patients were enrolled during active infection and followed longitudinally. Clones were sequenced by immunoSEQ multiplex PCR, and TCRdb holds only the in-frame ones, with some missing. The sample lists under 200,000 clones; around 79% were seen once. The sequencing input was peripheral blood. This receptor was identified in a middle-aged woman with COVID-19, enrolled during active disease. The rearrangement links TRBV6-2 or TRBV6-3 to TRBJ2-7; 8 bases are shared with TRBD1. CDR3 protein: CASSYPTGVSYEQYF. CDR3 coding DNA: TGTGCCAGCAGTTACCCGACAGGGGTAAGCTACGAGCAGTACTTC.